These T cell receptor beta chains were read from a single sample in a study of blood T cell repertoires in COVID-19. Clones were sequenced by immunoSEQ multiplex PCR, and TCRdb holds only the in-frame ones, with some missing. The repertoire includes 140,000 to 150,000 clones, around 89% of them detected once, and approximately 2.8% sits in the top ten. The sample was peripheral blood. The receptors were gathered from a woman aged 55-70 years with active COVID-19. Each CDR3 is given with its conserved first and last residue. The D gene is left open where the match is weak. Only part of the rows carry a size: once, few, many, or a class if the clone is expanded.

D	size	J	V	CDR3	DNA
TRBD1	-	TRBJ1-5	TRBV19	CASIDRGPTSNQPQHF	TGTGCCAGTATCGACAGGGGCCCGACTAGCAATCAGCCCCAGCATTTT
-	-	TRBJ1-3	TRBV4-2	CASSQDPVSGNTIYF	TGTGCCAGCAGCCAAGACCCGGTCTCTGGAAACACCATATATTTT
TRBD2	-	TRBJ2-1	TRBV28	CASSLPPGLARNEQFF	TGTGCCAGCAGTTTACCCCCGGGACTAGCACGGAATGAGCAGTTCTTC
-	once	TRBJ2-7	TRBV6-5	CASSQTINYEQYF	TGTGCCAGCAGTCAGACTATCAACTACGAGCAGTACTTC
TRBD2	-	TRBJ2-1	TRBV9	CASRRSGGLAGGGDEQFF	TGTGCCAGCAGAAGAAGTGGCGGGCTAGCGGGAGGTGGCGATGAGCAGTTCTTC
-	-	TRBJ1-1	TRBV18	CASSPTRGRNTEAFF	TGTGCCAGCTCACCAACTCGAGGGAGGAACACTGAAGCTTTCTTT
TRBD1	-	TRBJ2-7	TRBV4-1	CASSPGVPGQGGNEQYF	TGCGCCAGCAGCCCCGGAGTCCCGGGACAGGGGGGCAACGAGCAGTACTTC
-	few	TRBJ1-3	TRBV30	CAWSTGISGNTIYF	TGTGCCTGGAGTACAGGAATATCTGGAAACACCATATATTTT
-	-	TRBJ1-1	TRBV6-2/TRBV6-3	CASSPGGRNTEAFF	TGTGCCAGCAGTCCCGGGGGGCGGAACACTGAAGCTTTCTTT
-	-	TRBJ2-5	TRBV7-9	CAIAIFGQIQETQYF	TGTGCCATTGCGATATTCGGACAAATCCAAGAGACCCAGTACTTC
-	-	TRBJ2-7	TRBV14	CASSQNRVGEQYF	TGTGCCAGCAGCCAAAACAGGGTTGGCGAGCAGTACTTC
TRBD1	-	TRBJ1-2	TRBV27	CASSFRTGGNYGYTF	TGTGCCAGCAGTTTTCGGACAGGAGGGAACTATGGCTACACCTTC
TRBD2	-	TRBJ2-1	TRBV3-1/TRBV3-2	CASSHRGLVYREGSYNEQFF	TGTGCCAGCAGCCATAGGGGACTAGTCTATCGTGAGGGCTCCTACAATGAGCAGTTCTTC
-	few	TRBJ1-6	TRBV27	CASSSGRGRDSPLHF	TGTGCCAGCAGTTCGGGACGCGGGAGGGATTCACCCCTCCACTTT
TRBD2	few	TRBJ2-1	TRBV27	CASSDLGLADNEQFF	TGTGCCAGCTCCGACCTGGGACTAGCGGACAATGAGCAGTTCTTC
-	-	TRBJ2-3	TRBV9	CASGGQLSTDTQYF	TGTGCCAGCGGCGGACAGCTTAGCACAGATACGCAGTATTTT
TRBD1	-	TRBJ2-7	TRBV6-2/TRBV6-3	CASSSPGGNEQYF	TGTGCCAGCAGTTCCCCAGGGGGAAACGAGCAGTACTTC
TRBD2	-	TRBJ2-1	TRBV7-2	CASSLYGREQFF	TGTGCCAGCAGCTTATACGGGAGGGAGCAGTTCTTC
-	-	TRBJ1-5	TRBV19	CASSIAKLSNQPQHF	TGTGCCAGTAGTATAGCTAAGCTCAGCAATCAGCCCCAGCATTTT
-	-	TRBJ2-3	TRBV27	CASSPNGRDTQYF	TGTGCCAGCAGTCCTAACGGGAGAGATACGCAGTATTTT
-	once	TRBJ2-7	TRBV19	CASRLDRSSYEQYF	TGTGCCAGTAGGCTAGACAGGAGCTCCTACGAGCAGTACTTC